These T cell receptor beta chains were read from a single sample in a study of chemoradiotherapy in HPV16-positive cancers. The method was immunoSEQ multiplex PCR; TCRdb's version includes in-frame clones alone and lacks a portion of them. The sample includes fewer than 9,500 clones, about 71% of them seen just once. This sample was taken from a patient who underwent chemoradiotherapy. The source is a human donor with HPV-associated anogenital cancer. CDR3s include the opening cysteine and the closing phenylalanine or tryptophan. Fields, in order: D gene, clone size, J gene, V gene, CDR3 DNA, CDR3 protein. The D gene is left open where the match is weak. Some rows have no size entry. The others give once, few or many, or a class for an expanded clone.

>-|-|TRBJ1-5|TRBV2
TGTGCCAGCAGTGAAGCAGAGGGATACGGTCAGCCCCAGCATTTT
CASSEAEGYGQPQHF
>-|-|TRBJ2-7|TRBV7-2
TGTGCCAGCAGCTTAAGTCTCATATCCGAGCAGTACTTC
CASSLSLISEQYF
>-|few|TRBJ1-5|TRBV19
TGTGCCAGTAGTCCAACCGGGTCGGGGGGCAATCAGCCCCAGCATTTT
CASSPTGSGGNQPQHF
>-|-|TRBJ2-7|TRBV10-3
TGTGCCATCGATCAGGGTACGGGGTCCTACGAGCAGTACTTC
CAIDQGTGSYEQYF
>TRBD1|few|TRBJ1-2|TRBV19
TGTGCCACCAGGACAGGGGGTGTCTATGGCTACACCTTC
CATRTGGVYGYTF
>-|-|TRBJ2-2|TRBV11-2
TGTGCCAGCAGCTTAGAACGAACCGGGAACACCGGGGAGCTGTTTTTT
CASSLERTGNTGELFF
>TRBD2|-|TRBJ2-5|TRBV29-1
TGCAGCGCTTATAGCGGGGGAGGGGGAGAGACCCAGTACTTC
CSAYSGGGGETQYF
>TRBD2|few|TRBJ2-5|TRBV6-6
TGTGCCAGCACCCCGGGGACTACGGAGACCCAGTACTTC
CASTPGTTETQYF
>-|few|TRBJ2-7|TRBV4-1
TGCGCCAGCAGCCAAGGTCACGGAAACGAGCAGTACTTC
CASSQGHGNEQYF
>TRBD1|-|TRBJ2-2|TRBV5-1
TGCGCCAGCAGCTTGAGAGAAGGGGGCGTTGGCACCGGGGAGCTGTTTTTT
CASSLREGGVGTGELFF
>-|few|TRBJ1-1|TRBV5-4
TGTGCCAGCAGCTCGGGACGGCTGAACACTGAAGCTTTCTTT
CASSSGRLNTEAFF
>-|-|TRBJ1-2|TRBV27
TGTGCCAGCAGTTTAGGCGGGGGCCTGAGGAGATTGGGCTACACCTTC
CASSLGGGLRRLGYTF
>TRBD1|-|TRBJ2-7|TRBV6-1
TGTGCCAGCAGTGAAGGGGCAGGGGGTAGCTACGAGCAGTACTTC
CASSEGAGGSYEQYF
>-|-|TRBJ2-7|TRBV30
TGTGCCTGGAGTGTCGGTTACTCCTACGAGCAGTACTTC
CAWSVGYSYEQYF
>TRBD2|-|TRBJ2-5|TRBV5-1
TGCGCCAGCAGATTGGGACTAGCGGGGGGCCAAGAGACCCAGTACTTC
CASRLGLAGGQETQYF
>-|-|TRBJ2-5|TRBV11-3
TGTGCCAGCAGCTTAGAGGGGAGCGAGACCCAGTACTTC
CASSLEGSETQYF
>-|-|TRBJ2-7|TRBV6-1
TGTGCCAGCAGTGAAGCCCACGTTGTCGCCTACGAGCAGTACTTC
CASSEAHVVAYEQYF
>-|-|TRBJ2-5|TRBV12-5
TGTGCTAGTGGCCTGATACTGAGGGGGGTTCAAGAGACCCAGTACTTC
CASGLILRGVQETQYF
>-|-|TRBJ2-7|TRBV21-1
TGTGCCAGCAGCAACCACCGACCCCGGGACTTCGGGGCCGAGCAGTACTTC
CASSNHRPRDFGAEQYF
>-|-|TRBJ1-6|TRBV28
TGTGCCAGCAGTTTTCACCGGGTCAGCCCGAGCCGCAATTCACCCCTCCACTTT
CASSFHRVSPSRNSPLHF
>TRBD2|-|TRBJ2-3|TRBV9
TGTGCCAGCAGCGCCCAACTAGCGGGGTCGGTAGATACGCAGTATTTT
CASSAQLAGSVDTQYF
>TRBD1|-|TRBJ1-2|TRBV10-3
TGTGCCATCAGCGGGACAGTCGAGGGGGATGGCTACACCTTC
CAISGTVEGDGYTF
>-|-|TRBJ2-7|TRBV5-1
TGCGCCAGCAGCTGGGGCGACAGATCAGCCTACGAGCAGTACTTC
CASSWGDRSAYEQYF
>-|-|TRBJ2-5|TRBV7-9
TGTGCCAGCAGCGTTTATGAGGGGACCGCGGCTCAAGAGACCCAGTACTTC
CASSVYEGTAAQETQYF
>TRBD1|medium-sized|TRBJ2-2|TRBV4-1
TGCGCCAGCAGCCCCTTTGGGACAGGGGCTCCCGGGGAGCTGTTTTTT
CASSPFGTGAPGELFF
>TRBD1|few|TRBJ2-1|TRBV5-5
TGTGCCAGCAGCTGGGAGGGGACAGGGGCGAATGAGCAGTTCTTC
CASSWEGTGANEQFF
>TRBD1|-|TRBJ1-4|TRBV19
TGTGCCAGTAGTCCAGGGGGCACGTCTAATGAAAAACTGTTTTTT
CASSPGGTSNEKLFF
>TRBD1|-|TRBJ1-1|TRBV18
TGTGCCAGCTCGCCAACCGGGACAGGGGGCACTGAAGCTTTCTTT
CASSPTGTGGTEAFF
>TRBD1|-|TRBJ2-2|TRBV10-3
TGTGCCATCAGGGGGACAGGCAGCGGGGAGCTGTTTTTT
CAIRGTGSGELFF
>-|-|TRBJ2-3|TRBV6-5
TGTGCCAGCAGTCTGGGGGATACGCAGTATTTT
CASSLGDTQYF
>-|-|TRBJ2-1|TRBV9
TGTGCCAGCAGCGTAGGAGGCGGGAATGAGCAGTTCTTC
CASSVGGGNEQFF
>TRBD1|-|TRBJ1-1|TRBV5-4
TGTGCCAGCAGCCAAACAGGGGCGAGGGTCTTGAACACTGAAGCTTTCTTT
CASSQTGARVLNTEAFF
>TRBD1|few|TRBJ1-2|TRBV18
TGTGCCAGCTCCTCGACAGGGAACGGCTACACCTTC
CASSSTGNGYTF
>TRBD1|-|TRBJ1-1|TRBV2
TGTGCCAGCAGTGGAGGGACAGATCACACTGAAGCTTTCTTT
CASSGGTDHTEAFF
>TRBD1|once|TRBJ1-5|TRBV5-8
TGTGCCAGCAGTTCCGGGACAGGGGCTCAGCCCCAGCATTTT
CASSSGTGAQPQHF
>-|-|TRBJ2-7|TRBV9
TGTGCCAGCAGCGAGAGGTTATGGGGTGAGCAGTACTTC
CASSERLWGEQYF
>-|-|TRBJ1-3|TRBV11-3
TGTGCCAGCAGCCTAGGACAGTTCGACTCTGGAAACACCATATATTTT
CASSLGQFDSGNTIYF
>-|-|TRBJ1-4|TRBV28
TGTGCCAGCAGTTTAACCGAGACCGTAGAAAAACTGTTTTTT
CASSLTETVEKLFF
>TRBD1|few|TRBJ1-2|TRBV19
TGTGCCAGTAGGTCTCCGGGACAGGGGAACTATGGCTACACCTTC
CASRSPGQGNYGYTF
>TRBD1|-|TRBJ1-1|TRBV11-1
TGTGCCAGCAGTTACGACGTAACAGGGGGCTATGGCACTGAAGCTTTCTTT
CASSYDVTGGYGTEAFF
>TRBD1|once|TRBJ1-2|TRBV5-1
TGCGCCAGCAGGACAGGGGCGAACTATGGCTACACCTTC
CASRTGANYGYTF
>-|few|TRBJ1-1|TRBV7-6
TGTGCCAGCAGCCCCCAGTCTGGGGCCGGAAACACTGAAGCTTTCTTT
CASSPQSGAGNTEAFF
>-|-|TRBJ2-7|TRBV6-6
TGTGCCAGCACCCCAGGACCGCAATACGAGCAGTACTTC
CASTPGPQYEQYF
>TRBD1|-|TRBJ2-7|TRBV10-3
TGTGCCATCAGTACCGGGACAGGGGTTTACGAGCAGTACTTC
CAISTGTGVYEQYF
>-|-|TRBJ2-1|TRBV12-5
TGTGCTAGTGGTTTGGTTTTTGGTGAGCAGTTCTTC
CASGLVFGEQFF
>-|-|TRBJ2-2|TRBV27
TGTGCCAGCCGGCAAGGTCGGTTCGGGGAGCTGTTTTTT
CASRQGRFGELFF
>TRBD1|-|TRBJ2-1|TRBV5-1
TGCGCCAGCAGCTGGGGGACAGGGGTAGTCGATGAGCAGTTCTTC
CASSWGTGVVDEQFF
>TRBD1|-|TRBJ2-7|TRBV29-1
TGCAGCGTGCGGGACAGGGCGAACCCCTACGAGCAGTACTTC
CSVRDRANPYEQYF
>-|-|TRBJ2-3|TRBV7-6
TGTGCCAGCAGCTTAGTGGGCGGGACAGATACGCAGTATTTT
CASSLVGGTDTQYF
>-|few|TRBJ1-5|TRBV19
TGTGCCAGTAGTATATCCCCTTACAGCAATCAGCCCCAGCATTTT
CASSISPYSNQPQHF
>-|-|TRBJ1-6|TRBV13
TGTGCCAGCAGCATCAGACAGGATTCACCCCTCCACTTT
CASSIRQDSPLHF
>-|-|TRBJ2-5|TRBV7-2
TGTGCCAGCAGCTCCCCTGGCCCCTCCCGGGGTTTGGCCCAGTACTTC
CASSSPGPSRGLAQYF
>-|-|TRBJ1-1|TRBV7-9
TGTGCCAGCAGCTTCCTCACTGAAGCTTTCTTT
CASSFLTEAFF
>TRBD2|-|TRBJ2-3|TRBV30
TGTGCCTGTCAACCGGGACTAGCGGGGGGGCGGTCTGATACGCAGTATTTT
CACQPGLAGGRSDTQYF
>-|-|TRBJ1-6|TRBV27
TGTGCCAGCCAGGGTTCCTATAATTCACCCCTCCACTTT
CASQGSYNSPLHF
>-|-|TRBJ1-6|TRBV18
TGTGCCAGCTCACCAGTGCTGGCAGTATATAATTCACCCCTCCACTTT
CASSPVLAVYNSPLHF
>TRBD2|-|TRBJ2-1|TRBV7-2
TGTGCCAGCAGCTTAGGAGCGGGGGGCGGGTACAATGAGCAGTTCTTC
CASSLGAGGGYNEQFF
>-|-|TRBJ1-5|TRBV10-1
TGCGCCAGCAGTGACCACGGGGGCGACAATCAGCCCCAGCATTTT
CASSDHGGDNQPQHF
>-|-|TRBJ1-4|TRBV10-3
TGTGCCATCAGTGAATCCGCAACTAATGAAAAACTGTTTTTT
CAISESATNEKLFF
>-|-|TRBJ1-4|TRBV18
TGTGCCAGCTCACCAGCCCTGGATAATGAAAAACTGTTTTTT
CASSPALDNEKLFF